This T cell receptor (beta chain) was captured by sequencing in a study of blood T cell repertoires in COVID-19. CDR1 and CDR2 from the germline V gene are MDHEN and SYDVKM. CDR3 length equals 12 residues. The V end was cut by 6 bases, the J end by 2 bases, with 7 bases between. Sequencing was performed with immunoSEQ multiplex PCR; in TCRdb, only in-frame clones are kept and a portion is missing. The repertoire includes roughly 230,000 clones, approximately 88% of them detected once, and under 30% sits in the top ten. The TCR comes from a man aged 40-49 years with acute or convalescent COVID-19. J is TRBJ1-2 and V is TRBV28; no firm D call. The source material was peripheral blood. CDR3 sequence: CASRGGNYGYTF. The CDR3 nucleotides read TGTGCCAGCAGGGGAGGGAACTATGGCTACACCTTC.